This TCR beta chain was retrieved from a study of blood T cells in healthy people across ages. Next came a second PCR, run for about 7 to 12 cycles, which used a sample-barcoded 5' primer along with a J-beta primer mix. At least 2.5 million CDR3-containing paired-end reads were obtained per sample. One entry per CDR3 protein, called by TCRdb with MiXCR from the 5' RACE reads. The sample lists about 780,000 distinct CDR3 sequences, more than 25% occurring once. The CDR3 length is 13 residues. Germline-derived CDR1 and CDR2 are DFQATT and SNEGSKA (reference sequence). V dropped 3 bases and J dropped 5 bases, with 13 bases sitting between them. These data were also filed under a second study, of T cells of mothers and their children. From that study: The donors comprised several children and their three healthy Caucasian mothers. The study obtained over 8.5 million TCR beta CDR3 reads per mother and about 3 million per child.

The chain carries TRBV20-1 and TRBJ2-5; D is perhaps TRBD2 (7 bases). The source is a boy between 10 and 17 years old in good health. Specimen: blood. CDR3 loop: CSARPGGRETQYF. The CDR3 DNA follows: TGCAGTGCTAGGCCGGGGGGCAGGGAGACCCAGTACTTC.